The 22 T cell receptor beta chains presented below share a single source sample, sequenced in a study of blood T cell repertoires in COVID-19. The table came from immunoSEQ multiplex PCR; TCRdb's copy has only in-frame clones and leaves some out. This repertoire shows 250,000 to 350,000 clones, 75% to 90% found once; its top ten account for 2.2%. Sequenced sample: peripheral blood. The receptors derive from a woman aged 45-59 years who had recovered from COVID-19.

Only a few counts were recorded for this clone. The chain combines TRBV5-6 with TRBJ2-2; D uncertain. Looked up from germline, CDR1 is SGHDT and CDR2 is YYEEEE. The CDR3 runs 14 residues. Trimming cost V 1 base and J 5 bases, with 9 bases left between them. CDR3 DNA sequence: TGTGCCAGCAGCTTGCCCTGGAGAACCGGGGAGCTGTTTTTT. Protein product: CASSLPWRTGELFF.

The CDR3 sequence: CASSEDRGNEKLFF. CDR3 in DNA: TGTGCCAGCAGTGAGGACAGGGGAAATGAAAAACTGTTTTTT. The V gene is TRBV7-2, the J gene TRBJ1-4, with 9 bases identical to TRBD1. V trimming: 6 bases; J trimming: 5 bases; junction bases outside the gene matches: 4. This CDR3 contains 14 residues. Germline V gene lookup returns CDR1 SGHTA and CDR2 FQGNSA. The whole variable domain, remainder taken from reference TRBV7-2 and TRBJ1-4, is GAGVSQSPSNKVTEKGKDVELRCDPISGHTALYWYRQSLGQGLEFLIYFQGNSAPDKSGLPSDRFSAERTGGSVSTLTIQRTQQEDSAVYLCASSEDRGNEKLFFGSGTQLSVL.

This chain joins TRBV2 and TRBJ1-3; the match to TRBD1 covers 8 bases. Germline assignment: CDR1 SNHLY and CDR2 FYNNEI. The J segment lost 4 bases and the V segment lost 5 bases, leaving 4 bases of the junction unmatched. This CDR3 has 14 amino acids. Here the CDR3 DNA reads TGTGCCAGCAGTATGGACAGGGAAGGAAACACCATATATTTT. It encodes CASSMDREGNTIYF.

As to this clone: The junction does not match germline at one end; this may be a read error. The rearrangement links TRBV7-7 to TRBJ2-2; 11 nucleotides align to TRBD1. In germline, CDR1 is SSHAT, CDR2 FNYEAQ (reference sequence). The length of the CDR3 is 15 residues. CDR3 sequence reads: CASSRDRGYTGELFF. In DNA, the CDR3 is TGTGCTAGCAGCCGGGACAGGGGGTACACCGGGGAGCTGTTTTTT.

V is TRBV7-3 and J is TRBJ2-3, with TRBD2 identical over 8 bases. The CDR3 has 15 amino acids. Germline CDR1 is SGHTA and CDR2 is FQGTGA. V was pared by 2 bases and J by 1 base, with 2 bases of the junction left unmatched. This chain's CDR3 is CASSLGRGGTDTQYF. The CDR3 DNA is TGTGCCAGCAGCTTAGGGCGGGGGGGCACAGATACGCAGTATTTT.

This clone was seen once. The chain links TRBV19 to TRBJ1-1; no clear D gene. Germline CDR1 reads LNHDA; CDR2 reads SQIVND (reference sequence). V shed 1 base and J shed 1 base, with 4 bases lying between them. The CDR3 consists of 13 residues. The CDR3 sequence: CASSIGGNTEAFF. CDR3 bases: TGTGCCAGTAGTATAGGAGGGAACACTGAAGCTTTCTTT.

This clone appeared a single time. This chain joins TRBV27 and TRBJ1-2, with TRBD1 matching over 9 bases. Germline-derived CDR1 and CDR2 are MNHEY and SMNVEV (reference sequence). There are 16 residues in the CDR3. Trimming at V came to 0 bases and at J to 3 bases, leaving 5 bases not matched to a gene. Here the CDR3 reads CASSLSGQGKDYGYTF. The CDR3 DNA sequence: TGTGCCAGCAGTTTATCCGGACAGGGGAAAGACTATGGCTACACCTTC.

This chain links TRBV24-1 with TRBJ2-1; D is perhaps TRBD1 (5 bases). The V gene lost 4 bases and the J gene lost 12 bases, with 15 bases spanning the gap. The germline V gene encodes CDR1 KGHDR and CDR2 SFDVKD. There are 13 residues in the CDR3. As DNA, the CDR3 is TGTGCCACCAGTGACCCTTTAAGGGGTAGGCAGTTCTTC. It translates to CATSDPLRGRQFF.

The rearrangement links TRBV10-3 to TRBJ1-2; 12 nucleotides agree with TRBD1. The CDR3 is 16 amino acids. The junction had 9 bases not matched to a gene; V was cut back by 3 bases and J by 7 bases. CDR1 and CDR2 (germline): ENHRY, SYGVKD. The CDR3 nucleotides are TGTGCCATCAGTGACCGGGACAGGGGGCAGTCAGGTGGCTACACCTTC. Translating gives CAISDRDRGQSGGYTF.

The V gene is TRBV10-1, the J gene TRBJ2-7; 8 positions match TRBD1. Unmatched junction bases numbered 8, after V lost 3 bases and J lost 4 bases. The CDR3 is 15 residues long. CDR1 and CDR2 (germline): WNHNN, SYGVQD (reference sequence). CDR3 coding DNA: TGCGCCAGCAGTGAACCCGGACAGGGCCCGTACGAGCAGTACTTC. This codes for CASSEPGQGPYEQYF.

The rearrangement joins TRBV24-1 to TRBJ1-3, with 12 bases lining up with TRBD1. CDR3 length: 17 residues. V lost 1 base and J lost 3; bases outside the gene matches: 3. Germline-derived CDR1 and CDR2 are KGHDR and SFDVKD. In DNA form, the CDR3 reads TGTGCCACCAGTGATTTCGGGACAGGGGGCAGTGGAAACACCATATATTTT. Protein: CATSDFGTGGSGNTIYF.

The chain joins TRBV7-2 to TRBJ1-2; D may be TRBD1 (5 bases). The CDR3 is made up of 17 amino acids. The V and J ends lost 4 bases and 4 bases respectively, with 22 bases between them. Germline-derived CDR1 and CDR2 are SGHTA and FQGNSA. The CDR3 DNA reads TGTGCCAGCAGCTCATACCTAGGGACTTCTGGGGGCTATGGCTACACCTTC. Translation: CASSSYLGTSGGYGYTF. Complete variable domain (other parts from reference TRBV7-2 and TRBJ1-2): GAGVSQSPSNKVTEKGKDVELRCDPISGHTALYWYRQSLGQGLEFLIYFQGNSAPDKSGLPSDRFSAERTGGSVSTLTIQRTQQEDSAVYLCASSSYLGTSGGYGYTFGSGTRLTVV.

The chain joins TRBV6-1 to TRBJ2-3, with 9 bases that match TRBD2. The CDR3 totals 15 residues. Germline CDR1 reads MNHNS; CDR2 reads SASEGT. The V and J ends lost 3 bases and 1 base, in that order; junction bases with no gene match: 2. The CDR3: CASSDRLAGTDTQYF. CDR3 DNA sequence: TGTGCCAGCAGTGATCGACTAGCGGGCACAGATACGCAGTATTTT.

In the case of this clone: This CDR3 is also generated by other DNA sequences in the sample. The chain combines TRBV5-6 with TRBJ1-2; D is unresolved. Trimming removed 0 bases at V and 2 bases at J, with 5 bases between. CDR1 SGHDT and CDR2 YYEEEE come from the germline V gene. The CDR3 contains 13 residues. The chain's CDR3 is CASSLGRNYGYTF. The CDR3 DNA is TGTGCCAGCAGCTTGGGCAGAAACTATGGCTACACCTTC.

Note on this clone: Mismatch with germline at one junction end may stem from a read error. This chain uses TRBV6-6 with TRBJ2-7, with 10 bases fitting TRBD1. The CDR3 is made up of 15 amino acids. Germline V gene lookup returns CDR1 MNHNY and CDR2 SVGAGI (reference sequence). The CDR3 DNA reads TGTGCCAGCAGTGACTCCGACAGGGGGCGAAACGAGCAGTACTTC. Residues: CASSDSDRGRNEQYF.

This clone was seen more than once but under ten times. J is TRBJ1-1 and V is TRBV11-3; tentatively, D is TRBD1 (5 bases). CDR3 length: 13 amino acids. Trimming shortened V by 4 bases and J by 2 bases, and 8 bases separated the two germline ends. CDR1 and CDR2 (germline): SGHNT, YENEEA. DNA of the CDR3: TGTGCCAGCAGCTGGGGCGGTAACACTGAAGCTTTCTTT. It yields the protein CASSWGGNTEAFF.

The chain carries TRBV6-2 or TRBV6-3 and TRBJ1-1; D call uncertain. The germline V gene has CDR1 MNHEY and CDR2 SVGEGT. There are 14 residues in the CDR3. V gave up 2 bases and J gave up 0 bases, with 7 bases separating them. The CDR3 protein is CASSYGTLNTEAFF. CDR3 nucleotides: TGTGCCAGCAGTTACGGCACCTTGAACACTGAAGCTTTCTTT.

This chain connects TRBV28 to TRBJ1-5; the D is unclear. V lost 3 bases to trimming and J lost 1 base, with 16 bases between them. This CDR3 is built from 17 residues. Germline V lookup: CDR1 MDHEN, CDR2 SYDVKM. Written as DNA, the CDR3 is TGTGCCAGCAGTTTTCCGGTCGGCGCGGGGAGCAATCAGCCCCAGCATTTT. As protein: CASSFPVGAGSNQPQHF.

V is TRBV18 and J is TRBJ2-7, with TRBD1 identical over 11 bases. V gave up 3 bases and J gave up 4 bases; unmatched junction bases: 11. This CDR3 has 17 amino acids. Germline V CDR1 and CDR2: KGHSH, LQKENI. The CDR3 is CASSPSIGTGGMYEQYF. CDR3 nucleotide sequence: TGTGCCAGCTCACCTTCAATCGGGACAGGGGGGATGTACGAGCAGTACTTC.

The V call is TRBV29-1, the J call TRBJ1-1; D is unresolved. The V end was cut by 1 base, the J end by 8 bases, with 14 bases between. Germline assignment: CDR1 SQVTM and CDR2 ANQGSEA. The CDR3 extends over 13 amino acids. CDR3 bases: TGCAGCGTTGAAGCAGTAAGGGAGACGGAAGCTTTCTTT. Its translation is CSVEAVRETEAFF.

This sequence joins TRBV6-5 and TRBJ1-5; a possible D gene is TRBD1 (6 bases). The germline V gene has CDR1 MNHEY and CDR2 SVGAGI. V lost 5 bases, J lost 0 bases, and 8 bases lay in between. The CDR3 length is 14 residues. The CDR3, as DNA: TGTGCCAGCAGTCGACAGGTTAGCAATCAGCCCCAGCATTTT. This codes for CASSRQVSNQPQHF.

The chain recombines TRBV5-5 with TRBJ2-1, with 11 bases identical to TRBD2. From germline, CDR1 is SGHKS and CDR2 YYEKEE (reference sequence). The CDR3 covers 18 residues. The V segment lost 4 bases and the J segment 8 bases; nucleotides outside the gene matches: 17. The CDR3 nucleotides are TGTGCCAGCAGCCCTACTACTATTAGCGGGAGGGCCGTCGATGAGCAGTTCTTC. It encodes CASSPTTISGRAVDEQFF.